This T cell receptor beta chain derives from a study of OX40 agonist ivuxolimab in advanced cancers. Looking at the study overall: The drug used for patients, ivuxolimab, was an agonistic anti-OX40 (CD134) antibody. The dose-escalation cohort was roughly 83% male, with a mean age of around 60 years, ranging roughly 23 to 90.

The CDR3 sequence is 14 residues long. V was cut by 2 bases and J by 7 bases, with 11 bases left in between. Per germline, CDR1 LGHNA and CDR2 YNFKEQ. Findings and limits, study-wide: More expanded clones were found, on average, in CD8+ than in CD4+ T cells.

Clones were read by immunoSEQ multiplex PCR, and TCRdb kept only the in-frame ones, dropping some. The sample lists some 75,000 clones, about 88% occurring once. A word on this clone: The target antigen is unknown.

The sample was CD4+ or CD8+ T cells sorted from blood, taken in a trial of the OX40 agonist ivuxolimab. The TCR originated in an adult with an advanced solid tumor such as melanoma, head and neck, liver or kidney cancer. The gene calls are TRBV4-2 and TRBJ2-2; no reliable D call. CDR3 bases: TGTGCCAGCAGCCAAAACAGTCTATACGGGGAGCTGTTTTTT. As protein: CASSQNSLYGELFF.